This TCR beta chain emerged from a study of blood T cell repertoires in COVID-19. Sequenced by immunoSEQ multiplex PCR; TCRdb stores in-frame clones only, minus some. The table shows 85,000 to 100,000 clones, with around 72% occurring only once. V lost 5 bases to trimming and J lost 6 bases, with 13 bases between them. CDR1 and CDR2 from the germline V gene are MGHDK and SYGVNS. The CDR3 contains 14 residues. Sequencing was performed on peripheral blood. V and J are TRBV25-1 and TRBJ2-2; D might be TRBD1 (6 bases). This sequence was found in a woman in her sixties or seventies in a cohort sampled during active or convalescent COVID-19. CDR3 bases: TGTGCCAGCAGTTGGGCAGGGGTATCCGGGGAGCTGTTTTTT. Its translation: CASSWAGVSGELFF.